The 5 T cell receptor beta chains listed next were all sequenced from one sample in a study of cytomegalovirus exposure and HLA in healthy donors. PCR employed 60 Vbeta and 13 Jbeta primers. Using immunoSEQ multiplex PCR, the repertoire was profiled, and TCRdb retains in-frame clones only, with some absent. The table has about 150,000 clones, 9.7% seen once. The sequenced sample consisted of PBMCs. The source is a man between 45 and 60 years old in good health and CMV-seronegative.

The CDR3 sequence: CAISERDRASNTEAFF. The CDR3 coding sequence is TGTGCCATCAGTGAGCGGGACAGGGCGTCGAACACTGAAGCTTTCTTT. The genes are TRBV10-3 and TRBJ1-1, with 9 positions matching TRBD1. V gave up 2 bases and J gave up 1 base; unmatched junction bases: 5. This CDR3 region has 16 residues. Germline lookup yields CDR1 ENHRY and CDR2 SYGVKD.

This clone was detected a few times. The chain combines TRBV7-2 with TRBJ2-2; D is unresolved. Germline CDR1 reads SGHTA; CDR2 reads FQGNSA. V was shortened by 1 base and J by 7 bases, with 13 bases between the two germline ends. CDR3 size: 15 residues. In nucleotides, the CDR3 is TGTGCCAGCAGCTTAGGTTCCGCGCAAAGCGGGGAGCTGTTTTTT. Protein: CASSLGSAQSGELFF.

The CDR3 DNA reads as TGTGCCACCAGCAGAGATCTCTACGAGCAGTACTTC. This sequence encodes CATSRDLYEQYF. The J gene is TRBJ2-7, the V gene TRBV15; D is unresolved. CDR1 and CDR2 from the germline V gene are LNHNV and YYDKDF (reference sequence). This CDR3 comprises 12 residues. Between the trimmed V and J ends, which lost 0 bases and 3 bases, there was a span of 3 bases. Together with reference TRBV15 and TRBJ2-7, the CDR3 gives the full variable domain: DAMVIQNPRYQVTQFGKPVTLSCSQTLNHNVMYWYQQKSSQAPKLLFHYYDKDFNNEADTPDNFQSRRPNTSFCFLDIRSPGLGDTAMYLCATSRDLYEQYFGPGTRLTVT.

In this sample, this clone turned up a few times. This rearrangement joins TRBV5-6 to TRBJ2-7; 7 bases are shared with TRBD2. Looked up from germline, CDR1 is SGHDT and CDR2 is YYEEEE. Germline trimming cut 4 bases from V and 3 bases from J; bases unmatched to any gene: 4. The CDR3 contains 13 residues. The CDR3 region is CASSEGTIYEQYF. The CDR3 bases are TGTGCCAGCAGCGAGGGGACTATCTACGAGCAGTACTTC.

This chain joins TRBV19 and TRBJ2-1; D may be TRBD1 (5 bases). Trimming left V 7 bases short and J 10 bases short, with 20 bases between. Germline lookup yields CDR1 LNHDA and CDR2 SQIVND (reference sequence). This CDR3 region has 14 residues. DNA for the CDR3: TGTGCCAGTATGCCCCAGGGCTCCACTCTCGAGCAGTTCTTC. Amino acid sequence: CASMPQGSTLEQFF.